Listed here are 23 T cell receptor beta chains from one sample, sequenced in a study of T cell repertoires in cytomegalovirus infection. Their specific antigens are unknown. MiXCR was run by TCRdb on the reads, yielding one entry per CDR3 protein. The data hold under 350,000 distinct CDR3 sequences, with less than 25% observed a single time. Specimen: cultured PBMCs, collected from culture after CMV antigen stimulation. The receptor source for this set is a human donor in good health (CMV status not recorded). Some clones in this sample may be carry-over from other donors' samples.

This clonotype was detected ten times or more. The chain links TRBV7-2 to TRBJ1-1; the match to TRBD1 covers 7 bases. Trimming removed 2 bases from V and 2 bases from J; junction bases left unmatched: 5. CDR1 SGHTA and CDR2 FQGNSA come from the germline V gene. The CDR3 has 15 amino acids. CDR3 sequence reads: CASSLYPGGNTEAFF. The CDR3 DNA sequence: TGTGCCAGCAGCTTATATCCAGGGGGAAACACTGAAGCTTTCTTT. Using reference TRBV7-2 and TRBJ1-1 for the parts outside the CDR3, the full variable domain is GAGVSQSPSNKVTEKGKDVELRCDPISGHTALYWYRQSLGQGLEFLIYFQGNSAPDKSGLPSDRFSAERTGGSVSTLTIQRTQQEDSAVYLCASSLYPGGNTEAFFGQGTRLTVV.

A few counts support this clonotype. The V call is TRBV9, the J call TRBJ1-1, with 8 bases that match TRBD1. The germline V gene has CDR1 SGDLS and CDR2 YYNGEE. This CDR3 is 15 amino acids long. With V trimmed by 6 bases and J by 2 bases, 9 bases remained unmatched. The CDR3 DNA reads TGTGCCAGCACCCGCGGGGACAGGTCTAACACTGAAGCTTTCTTT. It codes for CASTRGDRSNTEAFF.

Many counts were recorded for this clonotype. V and J are TRBV15 and TRBJ1-5; the D gene is possibly TRBD1 (5 bases). V shed 5 bases and J shed 11 bases, with 16 bases lying between them. Germline-derived CDR1 and CDR2 are LNHNV and YYDKDF (reference sequence). This CDR3 has 13 residues. This CDR3 is CATSGPRGKAQHF. CDR3 sequence (DNA): TGTGCCACCAGCGGGCCCCGGGGCAAGGCCCAGCATTTT.

This clonotype was detected once. The V gene is TRBV2, the J gene TRBJ2-7, with D possibly matching TRBD2 (6 bases). V was trimmed by 6 bases and J by 1 base, leaving 10 bases between them. Germline CDR1 SNHLY, CDR2 FYNNEI. The CDR3 is 13 residues long. The CDR3 DNA follows: TGTGCCAGCAGGCCCGGGACTTCCTACGAGCAGTACGTC. Translated: CASRPGTSYEQYV.

This clonotype was recorded many times. This rearrangement joins TRBV7-9 to TRBJ2-5; 9 bases align to TRBD2. The V gene's germline CDR1 is SEHNR and CDR2 FQNEAQ (reference sequence). The V and J ends lost 5 bases and 7 bases, in that order; junction bases with no gene match: 20. This CDR3 region has 18 residues. The CDR3 region has the DNA TGTGCCAGCAGCACCCGCGCGGGGGGGGAAGGACCAACTTCGACCCAGTACTTC. Protein product: CASSTRAGGEGPTSTQYF.

Here the CDR3 reads CASSFGTGGTEAFF. CDR3 sequence (DNA): TGTGCCAGCAGCTTCGGCACAGGAGGGACTGAAGCTTTCTTT. The chain carries TRBV11-3 and TRBJ1-1; D possibly corresponds to TRBD1 (5 bases). The CDR3 is made up of 14 amino acids. V dropped 3 bases and J dropped 5 bases, with 13 bases sitting between them. The germline gives CDR1 SGHNT, CDR2 YENEEA.

This clonotype showed up just a few times. The chain recombines TRBV4-1 with TRBJ2-1; the match to TRBD1 covers 9 bases. The ends lost 4 bases at V and 9 bases at J; junction bases unmatched: 13. The CDR3 consists of 16 residues. Per germline, CDR1 MGHRA and CDR2 YSYEKL. CDR3 sequence: CASSLLWGQGFIEQFF. The DNA of the CDR3 is TGCGCCAGCAGCCTCCTATGGGGACAGGGTTTTATTGAGCAGTTCTTC.

The chain uses TRBV15 and TRBJ2-1; D unresolved. The CDR3 covers 14 residues. Germline V gene sequence: CDR1 LNHNV, CDR2 YYDKDF (reference sequence). Trimming took off 0 bases at V and 1 base at J, with 4 bases between the two ends. DNA for the CDR3: TGTGCCACCAGCAGAGATCGATCCTACAATGAGCAGTTCTTC. Protein sequence: CATSRDRSYNEQFF.

This chain connects TRBV7-8 to TRBJ1-2, with D maybe TRBD1 (5 bases). Germline V gives CDR1 SGHVS, CDR2 FQNEAQ. The CDR3 extends over 14 amino acids. Trimming stripped 11 bases from V and 2 bases from J, with 18 bases between. The CDR3 nucleotides are TGTGCCGTACTAGAAAGGGGCGTAAACTATGGCTACACCTTC. It codes for CAVLERGVNYGYTF. Using reference TRBV7-8 and TRBJ1-2 for the parts outside the CDR3, the full variable domain is GAGVSQSPRYKVAKRGQDVALRCDPISGHVSLFWYQQALGQGPEFLTYFQNEAQLDKSGLPSDRFFAERPEGSVSTLKIQRTQQEDSAVYLCAVLERGVNYGYTFGSGTRLTVV.

In this sample, this clonotype turned up many times. The V gene is TRBV7-2, the J gene TRBJ2-1, with D uncertain. There are 14 residues in the CDR3. Germline V lookup: CDR1 SGHTA, CDR2 FQGNSA. V dropped 2 bases and J dropped 4 bases, with 9 bases sitting between them. The CDR3 loop reads CASSLMSDYNEQFF. CDR3 bases: TGTGCCAGCAGCTTAATGTCTGATTACAATGAGCAGTTCTTC.

The rearrangement joins TRBV28 to TRBJ1-5; D may be TRBD1 (5 bases). The V gene's germline CDR1 is MDHEN and CDR2 SYDVKM. The CDR3 has 16 residues. V lost 5 bases, J lost 6 bases, and 20 bases lay in between. The CDR3 spells CASSPRGGVAAQPQHF. CDR3 bases: TGTGCCAGCAGTCCCCGGGGCGGGGTAGCGGCTCAGCCCCAGCATTTT.

The chain is built from TRBV4-3 and TRBJ2-3; 12 bases agree with TRBD2. This CDR3 region has 21 residues. The V gene's germline CDR1 is LGHNA and CDR2 YSLEER. The V and J ends lost 0 bases and 0 bases, in that order; junction bases with no gene match: 13. Here the CDR3 reads CASSQDRALAGGWSSTDTQYF. The CDR3 DNA reads TGCGCCAGCAGCCAAGATAGAGCACTAGCGGGAGGATGGTCAAGCACAGATACGCAGTATTTT.

The J gene is TRBJ2-5, the V gene TRBV29-1, with D possibly matching TRBD2 (5 bases). The CDR3 consists of 12 residues. Germline V gene lookup returns CDR1 SQVTM and CDR2 ANQGSEA. V lost 5 bases and J 2 bases, leaving 9 bases between the germline ends. This CDR3 is CSVSPGQETQYF. CDR3 bases: TGCAGCGTTTCCCCGGGACAAGAGACCCAGTACTTC.

In this sample, this clonotype turned up a few times. This chain connects TRBV12-3 or TRBV12-4 to TRBJ1-6; weak D call: TRBD1 (6 bases). This CDR3 comprises 15 residues. The germline V and J ends were trimmed by 0 bases and 8 bases, with 11 bases remaining between them. CDR3 sequence (DNA): TGTGCCAGCAGTTTAGCGCGGAGGGGGTATTCACCCCTCCACTTT. It is translated as CASSLARRGYSPLHF.

V usage is TRBV10-3 and J usage is TRBJ1-1; no firm D call. Germline CDR1 ENHRY, CDR2 SYGVKD. Trimming took 4 bases from V and 1 from J, leaving 4 bases between them. The CDR3 length is 12 residues. The CDR3 region is CAISVGNTEAFF. CDR3 nucleotides: TGTGCCATCAGTGTGGGGAACACTGAAGCTTTCTTT.

V usage is TRBV7-2 and J usage is TRBJ2-2; D might be TRBD1 or TRBD2, each matching 6 bases. Per germline, CDR1 SGHTA and CDR2 FQGNSA. Trimming removed 6 bases from V and 4 bases from J, with 15 bases in between. This CDR3 is built from 15 residues. CDR3 DNA: TGTGCCAGCAGGGTCACGGGGGCGGGCACCGGGGAGCTGTTTTTT. It codes for CASRVTGAGTGELFF.

The rearrangement links TRBV6-5 to TRBJ2-4; D call uncertain. The V and J ends lost 10 bases and 1 base respectively, with 14 bases between them. The germline CDR1 and CDR2 sequences are MNHEY and SVGAGI. This CDR3 comprises 14 residues. The CDR3 DNA is TGTGCCACCCAAAATTTGGCGGCCAAAAACATTCAGTACTTC. Protein: CATQNLAAKNIQYF.

This clonotype occurred once. This chain connects TRBV20-1 to TRBJ2-1; TRBD2 matches at 8 bases. The length of the CDR3 is 13 residues. V lost 5 bases, J lost 5 bases, and 5 bases stayed unmatched. Germline CDR1 and CDR2: DFQATT and SNEGSKA (reference sequence). Here the CDR3 DNA reads TGCAGTGCTCCAATAGCGGGGAACAATGAGCAGTTCTTC. Its translation: CSAPIAGNNEQFF.

This clonotype has a handful of counts. The genes are TRBV12-3 or TRBV12-4 and TRBJ1-4, with 7 bases matching TRBD1. The CDR3 totals 12 residues. V gave up 4 bases and J gave up 7 bases; unmatched junction bases: 0. CDR3 in DNA: TGTGCCAGCAGTTACAGGGGTGAAAAACTGTTTTTT. Protein product: CASSYRGEKLFF.

This clonotype was seen a handful of times. The genes are TRBV7-9 and TRBJ2-7; the match to TRBD2 covers 7 bases. The germline gives CDR1 SEHNR, CDR2 FQNEAQ (reference sequence). The CDR3 totals 12 residues. The V segment lost 3 bases and the J segment 9 bases; nucleotides outside the gene matches: 5. The CDR3 loop reads CASSFPAGRQYF. The CDR3 region has the DNA TGTGCCAGCAGCTTCCCAGCGGGGCGGCAGTACTTC.

This clonotype was found many times. The rearrangement joins TRBV5-6 to TRBJ1-5; TRBD1 matches at 10 bases. V lost 3 bases to trimming and J lost 1 base; unmatched junction nucleotides: 1. Germline lookup yields CDR1 SGHDT and CDR2 YYEEEE. The CDR3 totals 15 residues. The CDR3 nucleotides are TGTGCCAGCAGCTGGGGACAGGGGAGCAATCAGCCCCAGCATTTT. Translating gives CASSWGQGSNQPQHF. The whole variable domain, filled in from reference TRBV5-6 and TRBJ1-5, reads DAGVTQSPTHLIKTRGQQVTLRCSPKSGHDTVSWYQQALGQGPQFIFQYYEEEERQRGNFPDRFSGHQFPNYSSELNVNALLLGDSALYLCASSWGQGSNQPQHFGDGTRLSIL.

This clonotype was counted only a few times. The chain couples TRBV20-1 to TRBJ2-1; D is unclear. CDR3 size: 13 residues. Germline V gene data show CDR1 as DFQATT and CDR2 as SNEGSKA (reference sequence). Trimming removed 3 bases at V and 5 bases at J, with 11 bases between. The CDR3: CSASPEANNEQFF. The DNA of the CDR3 is TGCAGTGCTAGCCCCGAAGCCAACAATGAGCAGTTCTTC.

This clonotype has just a few counts. This rearrangement joins TRBV7-3 to TRBJ2-7; D is unclear. Germline loops: CDR1 SGHTA, CDR2 FQGTGA. V lost 3 bases, J lost 1 base, and 13 bases lay in between. The CDR3 consists of 15 residues. The CDR3 region is CASSFLPGVSYEQYF. CDR3 in DNA: TGTGCCAGCAGCTTCCTCCCCGGAGTGTCCTACGAGCAGTACTTC.